These 25 T cell receptor beta chains were sequenced from one sample in a study of blood T cells in healthy people across ages. A sample-barcoded 5' primer and a J-beta primer mix were used in a second PCR of about 7 to 12 cycles. TCRdb ran MiXCR on the 5' RACE reads and lists one entry per CDR3 protein. The sample consists of 1.8 million or so distinct CDR3 sequences, about two fifths of them appearing once. Sample: blood. Receptor source: a human donor in good health.

The V gene is TRBV7-9, the J gene TRBJ1-1, with TRBD1 identical over 8 bases. Germline values: CDR1 SEHNR, CDR2 FQNEAQ (reference sequence). The CDR3 contains 17 residues. V shed 2 bases and J 4 bases; nucleotides not matched to a gene: 12. CDR3 protein: CASSLRDRFRRSTEAFF. CDR3 nucleotides: TGTGCCAGCAGCTTAAGGGACAGGTTCCGAAGGAGCACTGAAGCTTTCTTT.

The chain carries TRBV5-6 and TRBJ1-2, with 12 bases matching TRBD1. The V segment lost 4 bases and the J segment 2 bases; nucleotides outside the gene matches: 6. Per the germline V gene, CDR1 is SGHDT and CDR2 is YYEEEE. This CDR3 is built from 16 residues. This CDR3 reads CASSLVGQGANYGYTF. The CDR3 DNA sequence: TGTGCCAGCAGCCTGGTGGGACAGGGGGCAAACTATGGCTACACCTTC.

This clonotype has a handful of counts. The chain combines TRBV20-1 with TRBJ1-2; D ambiguous. Trimming removed 0 bases at V and 5 bases at J, with 19 bases between. Per germline, CDR1 DFQATT and CDR2 SNEGSKA (reference sequence). This CDR3 is built from 16 residues. The CDR3 reads CSARDQRRGSKYGYTF. CDR3 nucleotides: TGCAGTGCTAGAGATCAGAGAAGAGGGAGCAAATATGGCTACACCTTC.

Concerning this clonotype itself: Its ends do not fully match the called genes, so a read error is possible. This chain connects TRBV2 to TRBJ2-3, with TRBD1 as a possible D gene (6 bases). This CDR3 region has 15 residues. Germline V CDR1 and CDR2: SNHLY, FYNNEI. CDR3 bases: TGCGCCAGCAGTACCACAGGGTTAGGCACAGATACGCAGTATTTT. Translation: CASSTTGLGTDTQYF.

This clonotype was counted only a few times. This chain uses TRBV7-6 with TRBJ2-7; D ambiguous. V lost 5 bases and J 3 bases, leaving 8 bases between the germline ends. Germline V lookup: CDR1 SGHVS, CDR2 FNYEAQ. The CDR3 spans 12 residues. The CDR3 here is CASSRRYYEQYF. The DNA for the CDR3 is TGTGCCAGCAGCCGTCGTTACTACGAGCAGTACTTC.

This rearrangement joins TRBV12-3 or TRBV12-4 to TRBJ1-2; TRBD1 matches at 9 bases. The CDR3 totals 14 residues. J gave up 3 bases and V 10 bases, and 9 bases lay outside the gene matches. Here the CDR3 reads CATGGTGFDYGYTF. The CDR3 region has the DNA TGTGCCACCGGAGGGACAGGGTTTGACTATGGCTACACCTTC.

This clonotype was observed a few times. This chain connects TRBV7-8 to TRBJ2-5; 13 positions agree with TRBD2. The CDR3 covers 18 residues. Trimming took 5 bases from V and 2 from J; bases not matched to a gene: 11. The germline CDR1 and CDR2 sequences are SGHVS and FQNEAQ. CDR3 region: CASSPGLAGANRQETQYF. CDR3 in DNA: TGTGCCAGCAGCCCAGGACTAGCGGGGGCCAATAGACAAGAGACCCAGTACTTC.

The rearrangement joins TRBV5-6 to TRBJ2-4; TRBD1 might be the D (5 bases). Germline assignment: CDR1 SGHDT and CDR2 YYEEEE. V was clipped by 4 bases and J by 6 bases, with 11 bases between them. CDR3 length: 13 amino acids. Here the CDR3 DNA reads TGTGCCAGCAGCATAGGACAAGTAAACATTCAGTACTTC. Residues: CASSIGQVNIQYF.

This clonotype turned up a few times. The V and J genes are TRBV5-1 and TRBJ2-7; unclear D gene. The V gene lost 0 bases and the J gene lost 1 base, with 8 bases spanning the gap. The CDR3 is 14 residues long. Per germline, CDR1 SGHRS and CDR2 YFSETQ. The CDR3 loop is CASSLDTLSYEQYF. The CDR3 DNA is TGCGCCAGCAGCTTGGACACCCTTTCCTACGAGCAGTACTTC.

This clonotype came up a few times. V usage is TRBV2 and J usage is TRBJ2-3; perhaps TRBD1 as D (6 bases). There are 13 residues in the CDR3. Germline V lookup: CDR1 SNHLY, CDR2 FYNNEI. Trimming took off 6 bases at V and 6 bases at J, with 13 bases between the two ends. The CDR3 nucleotides are TGTGCCAGCAGGGGGGACATTGTGGATACGCAGTATTTT. Translating gives CASRGDIVDTQYF.

The rearrangement joins TRBV6-5 to TRBJ1-2; D not resolved. V was clipped by 6 bases and J by 4 bases, with 15 bases between them. The CDR3 extends over 14 amino acids. Germline V gives CDR1 MNHEY, CDR2 SVGAGI. The CDR3 DNA is TGTGCCAGCAGACCTCAAGGACTCTTCTATGGCTACACCTTC. It translates to CASRPQGLFYGYTF.

The chain joins TRBV4-1 to TRBJ2-1; TRBD2 aligns across 10 bases. The germline CDR1 and CDR2 sequences are MGHRA and YSYEKL. CDR3 size: 16 residues. J was trimmed by 6 bases and V by 4 bases; bases with no gene match: 9. In nucleotides, the CDR3 is TGCGCCAGCAGCCTGGCTAGCGGGGGTCTCTGCAATGAGCAGTTCTTC. Residues: CASSLASGGLCNEQFF.

This clonotype has more than one count but fewer than ten. The CDR3 loop is CSASREGEKLFF. The CDR3 bases are TGCAGTGCTAGCAGGGAAGGAGAAAAACTGTTTTTT. This chain uses TRBV20-1 with TRBJ1-4, with D possibly matching TRBD1 (5 bases). This CDR3 is 12 amino acids long. Trimming stripped 3 bases from V and 8 bases from J, with 10 bases between. Germline CDR1 is DFQATT and CDR2 is SNEGSKA (reference sequence).

The CDR3 DNA follows: TGTGCCAGCAGTTACTCCAAGGTAGGGGGCCCCTACAATGAGCAGTTCTTC. Encoded protein: CASSYSKVGGPYNEQFF. The chain couples TRBV6-2 or TRBV6-3 to TRBJ2-1; the match to TRBD1 covers 7 bases. V shed 0 bases and J 2 bases; nucleotides not matched to a gene: 7. The CDR3 extends over 17 amino acids. CDR1 and CDR2 (germline): MNHEY, SVGEGT.

The CDR3 protein is CASSPGGTSYNEQFF. CDR3 DNA: TGCGCCAGCAGCCCAGGGGGGACCTCCTACAATGAGCAGTTCTTC. The chain links TRBV5-1 to TRBJ2-1; perhaps TRBD1 as D (7 bases). The CDR3 runs 15 residues. Per the germline V gene, CDR1 is SGHRS and CDR2 is YFSETQ. Trimming left V 4 bases short and J 0 bases short, with 11 bases between.

The chain joins TRBV29-1 to TRBJ2-1; 16 positions match TRBD2. The V gene end was trimmed by 7 bases and the J gene end by 8 bases; junction bases not matched to a gene: 5. Germline CDR1 reads SQVTM; CDR2 reads ANQGSEA. This CDR3 contains 14 residues. The CDR3, as DNA: TGCAGCGGCGGGACTAGCGGGGGGGGGGATGAGCAGTTCTTC. Protein sequence: CSGGTSGGGDEQFF.

The rearrangement uses TRBV4-1 and TRBJ2-7; possibly TRBD1 for D (6 bases). Trimming left V 3 bases short and J 4 bases short, with 19 bases between. CDR1 is MGHRA, CDR2 YSYEKL, per germline. CDR3 length equals 16 residues. CDR3 sequence: CASSHAVDSRAYEQYF. In nucleotides, the CDR3 is TGCGCCAGCAGCCACGCCGTGGACAGTCGCGCGTACGAGCAGTACTTC.

The chain employs TRBV15 and TRBJ1-4, with 7 bases fitting TRBD1. The germline CDR1 and CDR2 sequences are LNHNV and YYDKDF (reference sequence). With 4 bases clipped from V and 8 bases from J, the junction kept 7 bases outside the gene matches. The CDR3 covers 14 residues. The CDR3: CATSIRQGSEKLFF. CDR3 in DNA: TGTGCCACCAGCATCCGACAGGGCAGCGAAAAACTGTTTTTT.

This sequence joins TRBV5-5 and TRBJ2-5; 9 nucleotides line up with TRBD1. In germline, CDR1 is SGHKS, CDR2 YYEKEE (reference sequence). CDR3 length equals 14 residues. The ends lost 4 bases at V and 5 bases at J; junction bases unmatched: 6. CDR3 nucleotide sequence: TGTGCCAGCAGCCCGGGGACAGGGACGGAGACCCAGTACTTC. Amino acids: CASSPGTGTETQYF.

This clonotype has only a few counts. The V call is TRBV10-3, the J call TRBJ2-7; D remains ambiguous. V was clipped by 0 bases and J by 2 bases, with 8 bases between them. The CDR3 loop spans 14 amino acids. Germline V gene sequence: CDR1 ENHRY, CDR2 SYGVKD. The CDR3 DNA is TGTGCCATCAGTGAGTCGGGCAATGCCTACGAGCAGTACTTC. It specifies CAISESGNAYEQYF.

This clonotype was seen more than once but under ten times. The chain combines TRBV5-1 with TRBJ2-6; D may be TRBD1 (6 bases). The CDR3 has 16 residues. Trimming stripped 1 base from V and 2 bases from J, with 10 bases between. Per germline, CDR1 SGHRS and CDR2 YFSETQ. CDR3 bases: TGCGCCAGCAGCTTGCTCAGGGGAACTGGGGCCAACGTCCTGACTTTC. Its translation: CASSLLRGTGANVLTF.

The chain uses TRBV4-2 and TRBJ1-6; weak D call: TRBD1 (5 bases). The germline V gene encodes CDR1 LGHNA and CDR2 YNFKEQ. CDR3 length equals 13 residues. V shed 0 bases and J shed 15 bases, with 12 bases lying between them. Here the CDR3 reads CASSQDRRRDLHF. In DNA, the CDR3 is TGTGCCAGCAGCCAAGATCGACGCAGGGACCTCCACTTT.

This rearrangement joins TRBV4-3 to TRBJ2-7, with D unresolved. The length of the CDR3 is 13 residues. The germline V gene encodes CDR1 LGHNA and CDR2 YSLEER. The V gene lost 2 bases and the J gene lost 1 base, with 6 bases spanning the gap. Here the CDR3 DNA reads TGCGCCAGCAGCCAACAGCGTTCCTACGAGCAGTACTTC. It encodes CASSQQRSYEQYF.

This clonotype was counted many times. The rearrangement links TRBV5-1 to TRBJ1-2, with D unresolved. V lost 0 bases and J lost 3, with 9 bases in between. The CDR3 length is 14 residues. Germline V gene lookup returns CDR1 SGHRS and CDR2 YFSETQ. CDR3 loop: CASSLGSSDYGYTF. In DNA, the CDR3 is TGCGCCAGCAGCTTGGGCAGTTCCGACTATGGCTACACCTTC.

The genes are TRBV7-9 and TRBJ1-1; no clear D gene. The CDR3 has 11 amino acids. CDR1 and CDR2 from the germline V gene are SEHNR and FQNEAQ (reference sequence). V lost 8 bases, J lost 1 base, and 5 bases lay in between. CDR3 region: CASQANTEAFF. The CDR3 nucleotides read TGTGCCAGCCAAGCGAACACTGAAGCTTTCTTT.